This T cell receptor beta chain was captured by sequencing in a study of T cell changes during pregnancy in multiple sclerosis. The CDR3 runs to 16 residues. V was pared by 7 bases and J by 4 bases, with 12 bases of the junction left unmatched. Per germline, CDR1 MNHEY and CDR2 SMNVEV (reference sequence). Libraries were prepared by immunoSEQ multiplex PCR; TCRdb keeps only in-frame clonotypes and omits some of them. This sample has about 73,000 clones, with around 94% found just once. This TCR was sampled from a female donor in good health, enrolled as a control in a pregnancy study. This chain uses TRBV27 with TRBJ1-1, with 10 bases identical to TRBD1. The sequencing used peripheral blood, collected in the second trimester of pregnancy. In DNA, the CDR3 is TGTGCCAGCACCTCAGACCCGGACAGGGGGGTCACTGAAGCTTTCTTT. Its protein is CASTSDPDRGVTEAFF.